This is a list of T cell receptor beta chains from one sample in a study of blood T cell repertoires in COVID-19. Assay: immunoSEQ multiplex PCR; the TCRdb copy retains only in-frame clones and omits some. This sample carries around 250,000 clones, roughly 79% of them seen once, and the ten largest clones take 1.5% to 2%. Material: peripheral blood. The receptors here all came from a woman older than 75 with acute or convalescent COVID-19. Each CDR3 is given with its conserved first and last residue. The D gene is left open where the match is weak. Not all rows give a size; the values are once, few, many and, for expanded clones, a class.

clone size | J gene | D gene | V gene | CDR3 protein | CDR3 DNA
few | TRBJ2-1 | TRBD2 | TRBV9 | CASSVLSGSQGEQFF | TGTGCCAGCAGCGTCTTAAGCGGGAGTCAGGGTGAGCAGTTCTTC
- | TRBJ2-1 | TRBD2 | TRBV5-1 | CASSLGRLAGGLWEQFF | TGCGCCAGCAGCTTGGGGAGACTCGCGGGGGGGCTTTGGGAGCAGTTCTTC
- | TRBJ2-3 | TRBD1 | TRBV7-9 | CASSSTGLNTDTQYF | TGTGCCAGCAGCTCGACAGGGCTTAACACAGATACGCAGTATTTT
- | TRBJ1-4 | - | TRBV7-8 | CASSLGETYEKLFF | TGTGCCAGCAGCTTAGGGGAGACATATGAAAAACTGTTTTTT
once | TRBJ2-4 | TRBD2 | TRBV29-1 | CSVGTSGSITKNIQYF | TGCAGCGTTGGGACTAGCGGGAGTATAACCAAAAACATTCAGTACTTC
- | TRBJ1-4 | - | TRBV4-1 | CASSQNQWAASNEKLFF | TGCGCCAGCAGCCAAAACCAGTGGGCAGCATCTAATGAAAAACTGTTTTTT
- | TRBJ1-1 | - | TRBV13 | CASSSSGHRNTEAFF | TGTGCCAGCAGCTCCTCGGGACACCGGAACACTGAAGCTTTCTTT
- | TRBJ2-1 | TRBD1 | TRBV2 | CASRTGTFSYNEQFF | TGTGCCAGCCGGACAGGCACCTTCTCCTACAATGAGCAGTTCTTC
- | TRBJ2-3 | TRBD2 | TRBV2 | CASNPAGALDTQYF | TGTGCCAGCAACCCAGCGGGAGCGTTGGATACGCAGTATTTT
- | TRBJ1-2 | - | TRBV4-3 | CASSQGTGTNYGYTF | TGCGCCAGCAGCCAGGGTACCGGGACTAACTATGGCTACACCTTC
- | TRBJ1-2 | TRBD1 | TRBV6-2/TRBV6-3 | CASSETGTGRYTF | TGTGCCAGCAGCGAAACCGGGACAGGGCGCTACACCTTC
- | TRBJ2-1 | TRBD2 | TRBV7-8 | CASSYPWTSGTYNEQFF | TGTGCCAGCAGCTACCCCTGGACTAGCGGGACATACAATGAGCAGTTCTTC
- | TRBJ2-3 | TRBD2 | TRBV14 | CASRTSGKTDTQYF | TGTGCCAGCCGGACTAGCGGGAAGACAGATACGCAGTATTTT
- | TRBJ2-2 | - | TRBV7-6 | CASSSGVRLNTGELFF | TGTGCCAGCAGCTCGGGGGTCCGTTTGAACACCGGGGAGCTGTTTTTT
- | TRBJ2-7 | - | TRBV4-2 | CASSQEGLSYEQYF | TGTGCCAGCAGCCAAGAGGGACTCTCCTACGAGCAGTACTTC
- | TRBJ1-2 | - | TRBV20-1 | CSASHPKGYGYTF | TGCAGTGCTAGTCACCCTAAGGGGTATGGCTACACCTTC
- | TRBJ2-3 | TRBD2 | TRBV7-3 | CASSWTSGSTDTQYF | TGTGCCAGCAGCTGGACTAGCGGCAGCACAGATACGCAGTATTTT
- | TRBJ1-2 | TRBD1 | TRBV4-1 | CASSPGQGVIYGYTF | TGCGCCAGCAGCCCGGGACAGGGGGTGATCTATGGCTACACCTTC
- | TRBJ1-1 | - | TRBV6-1 | CASSEALVSRGGVEAFF | TGTGCCAGCAGTGAAGCTTTGGTGTCGAGGGGAGGTGTTGAAGCTTTCTTT
- | TRBJ2-7 | - | TRBV7-2 | CASSRSTDHAYEQYF | TGTGCCAGCAGCCGTTCGACAGACCACGCCTACGAGCAGTACTTC
many | TRBJ2-1 | TRBD2 | TRBV15 | CATSTPGTSSWNEQFF | TGTGCCACCAGCACCCCCGGGACTAGCAGTTGGAATGAGCAGTTCTTC
- | TRBJ2-1 | TRBD2 | TRBV20-1 | CSASDATSGRSEQFF | TGCAGTGCTAGTGATGCAACTAGCGGGAGGAGTGAGCAGTTCTTC
- | TRBJ2-1 | TRBD2 | TRBV7-9 | CASSFPSGGDSSYNEQFF | TGTGCCAGCAGCTTCCCTAGCGGGGGTGACAGCTCCTACAATGAGCAGTTCTTC
- | TRBJ2-7 | - | TRBV5-8 | CASSLTGYEQYF | TGTGCCAGCAGCCTTACAGGGTACGAGCAGTACTTC
- | TRBJ1-5 | TRBD1 | TRBV6-4 | CASSRDRVNSQPQHF | TGTGCCAGCAGCCGGGACAGGGTTAATTCCCAGCCCCAGCATTTT
- | TRBJ1-2 | TRBD1 | TRBV6-6 | CASSYDRVTYGYTF | TGTGCCAGCAGTTACGACAGGGTCACCTATGGCTACACCTTC
- | TRBJ1-5 | TRBD1 | TRBV7-2 | CASSLGTGGGGQPQHF | TGTGCCAGCAGCTTAGGGACAGGGGGCGGAGGTCAGCCCCAGCATTTT
- | TRBJ2-5 | - | TRBV3-1/TRBV3-2 | CASRERGSFLETQYF | TGTGCCAGCAGGGAACGGGGGTCCTTTTTGGAGACCCAGTACTTC
- | TRBJ1-2 | TRBD1 | TRBV28 | CASSFVGTGSYGYTF | TGTGCCAGCAGTTTTGTCGGGACAGGATCCTATGGCTACACCTTC
- | TRBJ2-6 | TRBD1 | TRBV18 | CASSGTPGQGTGANVLTF | TGTGCCAGCTCAGGAACCCCGGGACAGGGGACTGGGGCCAACGTCCTGACTTTC
- | TRBJ2-2 | - | TRBV7-7 | CASSSTVGSNTGELFF | TGTGCTAGCAGCTCTACGGTGGGCTCGAACACCGGGGAGCTGTTTTTT
- | TRBJ1-3 | - | TRBV9 | CASSPSNANTIYF | TGTGCCAGCAGCCCCTCGAATGCGAACACCATATATTTT
- | TRBJ2-5 | TRBD1 | TRBV6-5 | CASRSARGLETQYF | TGTGCCAGCAGATCCGCCAGGGGGTTAGAGACCCAGTACTTC
few | TRBJ2-1 | TRBD1 | TRBV7-3 | CASSSNTGTGAYNEQFF | TGTGCCAGCAGCTCGAACACCGGGACAGGGGCCTACAATGAGCAGTTCTTC
- | TRBJ2-1 | TRBD1 | TRBV11-3 | CASSRGGRVNNEQFF | TGTGCCAGCAGCCGAGGGGGCAGGGTTAACAATGAGCAGTTCTTC